This T cell receptor (beta chain) was identified in a study of technical replicates of blood from a few donors. TCRdb's table, derived via immunoSEQ multiplex PCR, lists solely in-frame clones and lacks some. The sample lists about 70,000 clones, about 94% occurring once. The germline gives CDR1 SGHRS, CDR2 YFSETQ. This CDR3 comprises 14 residues. V was trimmed by 1 base and J by 1 base, leaving 5 bases between them. The rearrangement links TRBV5-1 to TRBJ1-4; D gene ambiguous. What was sequenced was T cells isolated from PBMCs. This clonotype originated in a human donor in good health. The CDR3 region has the DNA TGCGCCAGCAGCTTGCGCGGAACTAATGAAAAACTGTTTTTT. This sequence encodes CASSLRGTNEKLFF. The full variable domain, completed using reference TRBV5-1 and TRBJ1-4, is KAGVTQTPRYLIKTRGQQVTLSCSPISGHRSVSWYQQTPGQGLQFLFEYFSETQRNKGNFPGRFSGRQFSNSRSEMNVSTLELGDSALYLCASSLRGTNEKLFFGSGTQLSVL.